This T cell receptor beta chain appears in the sequencing data of a study of T-cell reconstitution after alpha-beta-depleted transplantation in children. Preparing the TCRbeta library involved the use of unique molecular identifiers. From the PCR reads, TCRdb called clonotypes with MiXCR, one entry per CDR3 protein. This sample has about 580,000 distinct CDR3 sequences, with about a quarter found just once. This CDR3 contains 17 residues. CDR1 and CDR2 (germline): SGHRS, YFSETQ. The V end lost 1 base, the J end lost 4 bases, and 18 bases lay between the germline ends. To note about this clonotype: Its specificity is unknown.

Notes on the study in general: Surviving recipient T cells and intrathymic progenitors accounted for some patients' high TCRbeta diversity at day 60. Alpha-beta T cells present about two months after transplant were reported to originate from several hundred expanded graft clones. T cells produced anew were the main source of T-cell counts and diversity one year after transplant.

The receptor comes from a boy under three years old with Wiskott-Aldrich syndrome, due to receive a stem cell transplant. The chain links TRBV5-1 to TRBJ2-1; TRBD1 might be the D (5 bases). The sample consisted of PBMCs, taken before TCRalphabeta/CD19-depleted stem cell transplant. CDR3 bases: TGCGCCAGCAGCTTGTTCTTGACAGTGCAAAATTACAATGAGCAGTTCTTC. Encoded protein: CASSLFLTVQNYNEQFF.